This TCR beta chain was recovered during a study of OX40 agonist ivuxolimab in advanced cancers. With V trimmed by 5 bases and J by 1 base, 4 bases remained unmatched. Looked up from germline, CDR1 is LGHNA and CDR2 is YNFKEQ. The CDR3 sequence is 15 residues long. This clone was counted once. Assay: immunoSEQ multiplex PCR; the TCRdb copy retains only in-frame clones and omits some. The data contain about 60,000 clones, approximately 90% of them singletons. V usage is TRBV4-2 and J usage is TRBJ2-1; 8 nucleotides agree with TRBD2. The TCR originated in an adult with an advanced solid tumor such as melanoma, head and neck, liver or kidney cancer. Specimen: CD4+ or CD8+ T cells sorted from blood, collected in a trial of the OX40 agonist ivuxolimab. For the CDR3, the DNA is TGTGCCAGCAGCTACGGGGGGGATTCCTACAATGAGCAGTTCTTC. Residues: CASSYGGDSYNEQFF.